What follows is one T cell receptor (beta chain) and its context. This CDR3 region has 15 residues. With 0 bases clipped from V and 1 base from J, the junction kept 5 bases outside the gene matches. Germline CDR1 reads DFQATT; CDR2 reads SNEGSKA (reference sequence). The data derive from a study of patients and donors after allogeneic stem cell transplantation. TCRdb itself ran the RT-PCR reads through MiXCR, one entry per CDR3 protein. The sample includes about 230,000 distinct CDR3 sequences, 11% to 15% seen only once; the top ten take around 10%. The TCR comes from a human donor who was either an allogeneic HSCT recipient or a stem cell or donor lymphocyte infusion donor (not recorded which). It is not recorded whose cells these are; they may come from a transplant donor. The genes are TRBV20-1 and TRBJ2-5; 7 bases map to TRBD1. Sequenced material: blood, either unsorted or a sorted T cell fraction (not recorded which). The CDR3 protein is CSARDSRTGQETQYF. The CDR3 DNA reads TGCAGTGCTAGAGATTCCCGGACAGGCCAAGAGACCCAGTACTTC.